The clone carrying this T cell receptor (beta chain) was detected only a few times. No antigen is known for it. The CDR3 runs to 14 residues. Germline lookup yields CDR1 ENHRY and CDR2 SYGVKD. V lost 4 bases and J lost 3; bases outside the gene matches: 4. The sample belongs to a study of beta chain features in type 1 diabetes. Study-wide results and caveats: Significant though moderate, a shortening of TCRB CDR3s appeared in all four CD4+ subsets of Type 1 diabetes patients.

The isolated RNA, all of it, was reverse transcribed, so expressed TCRB transcripts were what got sequenced. It was found that naive, central memory and regulatory T cell samples averaged around 3.8 million reads. Clones were sequenced by immunoSEQ multiplex PCR, and TCRdb holds only the in-frame ones, with some missing. Of a few hundred thousand clones in the sample, about 12% are singletons; the top ten hold 0.0095% to 0.013%. One heparinised draw of blood, averaging roughly 110 mL, came from each donor. Purity above 95% was achieved in all sorted populations. Sequenced sample: naive CD4+ T cells from blood. This sequence originates from a woman younger than 35 with type 1 diabetes. V usage is TRBV10-3 and J usage is TRBJ1-1; 8 positions agree with TRBD1. As DNA, the CDR3 is TGTGCCATCAGTGGGACAGGGCGAGACACTGAAGCTTTCTTT. Its translation is CAISGTGRDTEAFF.